These 19 T cell receptor beta chains share one sample of origin, sequenced in a study of shared clonotypes between healthy human individuals. Produced via immunoSEQ multiplex PCR; TCRdb's table is partial and in-frame only. Among hundreds of thousands of clones, roughly 70% were seen once, and the ten largest hold more than 1.5%. The source material was memory CD4+ T cells sorted from blood. The subset is: CD45RA-negative fraction. Receptors were obtained from a woman aged 25-40 years in good health.

The chain recombines TRBV4-1 with TRBJ1-1; TRBD1 might be the D (5 bases). The germline V gene encodes CDR1 MGHRA and CDR2 YSYEKL. V gave up 4 bases and J gave up 1 base, with 19 bases separating them. This CDR3 spans 17 amino acids. The CDR3 DNA reads as TGCGCCAGCAGCCCAGACCCCCACAGGCCCCCGAACACTGAAGCTTTCTTT. Translated: CASSPDPHRPPNTEAFF.

V gene TRBV6-5 combines with J gene TRBJ2-7, with D hard to call. The CDR3 length is 15 residues. The ends were cut back, 0 bases at V and 2 bases at J, with 11 bases in the middle. In germline, CDR1 is MNHEY, CDR2 SVGAGI. The CDR3 sequence is CASSYSLGFPYEQYF. Here the CDR3 DNA reads TGTGCCAGCAGTTACTCCCTAGGGTTCCCCTACGAGCAGTACTTC.

The chain recombines TRBV4-1 with TRBJ2-1; 8 bases agree with TRBD1. Germline CDR1 and CDR2: MGHRA and YSYEKL. V dropped 2 bases and J dropped 7; count of bases not matched to a gene: 10. The CDR3 extends over 16 amino acids. In DNA form, the CDR3 reads TGCGCCAGCAGCCAACAAGACAGGGGACGGAAGAATGAGCAGTTCTTC. Encoded protein: CASSQQDRGRKNEQFF.

This clone has just a few counts. This rearrangement joins TRBV28 to TRBJ1-2; 11 bases match TRBD1. Trimming took 6 bases from V and 8 from J; bases not matched to a gene: 11. CDR1 is MDHEN and CDR2 is SYDVKM in the germline V gene. The CDR3 sequence is 15 residues long. CDR3 sequence reads: CASSPIRDRGRGYTF. DNA for the CDR3: TGTGCCAGCAGCCCCATCCGGGACAGGGGGAGAGGCTACACCTTC.

This clone was seen just once. The CDR3 loop is CASAGGTKETQYF. The CDR3 region has the DNA TGTGCCTCAGCGGGCGGGACGAAAGAGACCCAGTACTTC. The chain couples TRBV6-1 to TRBJ2-5, with a possible D match to TRBD2 (6 bases). Germline lookup yields CDR1 MNHNS and CDR2 SASEGT. V was trimmed by 11 bases and J by 3 bases, leaving 16 bases between them. CDR3 length: 13 residues.

The genes are TRBV9 and TRBJ2-2; D is unclear. Germline V gene lookup returns CDR1 SGDLS and CDR2 YYNGEE. The length of the CDR3 is 14 residues. V was pared by 0 bases and J by 0 bases, with 3 bases between. CDR3: CASSVVANTGELFF. The CDR3 region has the DNA TGTGCCAGCAGCGTAGTGGCGAACACCGGGGAGCTGTTTTTT. The full variable domain, its missing parts supplied by reference TRBV9 and TRBJ2-2, is DSGVTQTPKHLITATGQRVTLRCSPRSGDLSVYWYQQSLDQGLQFLIQYYNGEERAKGNILERFSAQQFPDLHSELNLSSLELGDSALYFCASSVVANTGELFFGEGSRLTVL.

The chain recombines TRBV6-5 with TRBJ1-2; 10 bases match TRBD1. Looked up from germline, CDR1 is MNHEY and CDR2 is SVGAGI. CDR3 size: 14 residues. The trim removed 6 bases at V and 3 bases at J, leaving 4 bases unmatched. The DNA of the CDR3 is TGTGCCAGCAGGTCCGGACAGGGGGACTATGGCTACACCTTC. Its protein is CASRSGQGDYGYTF.

This clone was picked up a small number of times. The rearrangement joins TRBV7-9 to TRBJ2-1; 8 bases match TRBD1. The CDR3 runs to 14 residues. CDR1 is SEHNR and CDR2 is FQNEAQ in the germline V gene (reference sequence). J lost 5 bases, V lost 2 bases, and 2 bases had no gene match. CDR3 in DNA: TGTGCCAGCAGCTTACTGGGACAGGACAATGAGCAGTTCTTC. Translation: CASSLLGQDNEQFF.

The chain recombines TRBV9 with TRBJ1-1, with D hard to call. The V gene's germline CDR1 is SGDLS and CDR2 YYNGEE. The CDR3 has 14 residues. Trimming removed 4 bases at V and 1 base at J, with 11 bases between. CDR3 sequence (DNA): TGTGCCAGCAGCCCCCGCCGTCAGAACACTGAAGCTTTCTTT. As protein: CASSPRRQNTEAFF.

This clone was seen a handful of times. V usage is TRBV5-4 and J usage is TRBJ2-7; TRBD2 matches at 11 bases. The CDR3 extends over 15 amino acids. V was clipped by 4 bases and J by 3 bases; unmatched bases: 6. CDR1 is SGHNT and CDR2 is YYREEE in the germline V gene (reference sequence). CDR3 DNA: TGTGCCAGCAGCCGGGGACTAGCGGAGATCTACGAGCAGTACTTC. It translates to CASSRGLAEIYEQYF.

In this sample, this clone turned up once. The chain employs TRBV11-2 and TRBJ2-6, with 12 bases that match TRBD2. The CDR3 has 18 residues. Germline V gives CDR1 SGHAT, CDR2 FQNNGV. After removal of 1 base from V and 2 bases from J, the junction contained 3 bases not matched to a gene. This CDR3 is CASSLGLAGETGANVLTF. The CDR3 nucleotides are TGTGCCAGCAGCTTAGGACTAGCGGGAGAAACTGGGGCCAACGTCCTGACTTTC.

This sequence joins TRBV11-2 and TRBJ1-1; possibly TRBD1 for D (6 bases). This CDR3 is 14 amino acids long. Germline loops: CDR1 SGHAT, CDR2 FQNNGV. The V end was cut by 5 bases, the J end by 7 bases, with 17 bases between. The CDR3 DNA reads TGTGCCAGCAGCCAACCGGGACACAGTTTTGAAGCTTTCTTT. It specifies CASSQPGHSFEAFF.

The genes are TRBV5-1 and TRBJ2-1; TRBD2 matches at 7 bases. CDR1 is SGHRS and CDR2 is YFSETQ in the germline V gene. This CDR3 has 16 residues. Germline trimming cut 4 bases from V and 2 bases from J; bases unmatched to any gene: 9. This CDR3 is CASSPVAGAAYNEQFF. CDR3 coding DNA: TGCGCCAGCAGCCCCGTGGCGGGAGCTGCCTACAATGAGCAGTTCTTC.

This clone was seen only a few times. J is TRBJ1-3 and V is TRBV28; TRBD1 agrees at 8 bases. V lost 7 bases, J lost 0 bases, and 14 bases stayed unmatched. The germline CDR1 and CDR2 sequences are MDHEN and SYDVKM. CDR3 size: 18 residues. CDR3 coding DNA: TGTGCCAGCACCCCTGGGGGCCAGGGGGCCGACTCTGGAAACACCATATATTTT. Amino acids: CASTPGGQGADSGNTIYF.

This clone was observed a single time. The chain links TRBV29-1 to TRBJ2-5; tentatively, D is TRBD1 or TRBD2 (5 bases each). The ends were cut back, 4 bases at V and 11 bases at J, with 23 bases in the middle. CDR1 is SQVTM and CDR2 is ANQGSEA in the germline V gene. This CDR3 spans 14 amino acids. The CDR3 region has the DNA TGCAGCGTTGTGCTTTTCAGGGAATCTGGGGAGCAGTACTTC. Residues: CSVVLFRESGEQYF.

This chain links TRBV4-2 with TRBJ1-5, with D tentatively TRBD1 (6 bases). Looked up from germline, CDR1 is LGHNA and CDR2 is YNFKEQ. CDR3 length: 16 amino acids. Trimming left V 0 bases short and J 2 bases short, with 11 bases between. CDR3 sequence reads: CASSQDPGAGNQPQHF. CDR3 sequence (DNA): TGTGCCAGCAGCCAAGATCCGGGGGCGGGCAATCAGCCCCAGCATTTT.

This clone was detected a few times. The gene calls are TRBV7-2 and TRBJ2-5, with TRBD2 matching 7 bases. V was clipped by 5 bases and J by 5 bases; unmatched bases: 14. CDR1 and CDR2 (germline): SGHTA, FQGNSA. The CDR3 length is 16 residues. CDR3 coding DNA: TGTGCCAGCAGCCGCAACGCGGTAGCGGGTGGGGAGACCCAGTACTTC. Protein: CASSRNAVAGGETQYF.

This chain joins TRBV6-6 and TRBJ2-1, with D hard to call. The CDR3 has 14 residues. Trimming took off 6 bases at V and 5 bases at J, with 14 bases between the two ends. Germline assignment: CDR1 MNHNY and CDR2 SVGAGI (reference sequence). The CDR3 reads CASSPRAAHNEQFF. In nucleotides, the CDR3 is TGTGCCAGCAGCCCCCGGGCCGCCCACAATGAGCAGTTCTTC.

The chain is built from TRBV7-9 and TRBJ2-6, with TRBD2 identical over 13 bases. The junction had 6 bases not matched to a gene; V was cut back by 4 bases and J by 3 bases. The CDR3 loop spans 18 amino acids. Germline CDR1 is SEHNR and CDR2 is FQNEAQ (reference sequence). CDR3 in DNA: TGTGCCAGCAGCTCGTGGACTAGCGGGAGAGGTGGGGCCAACGTCCTGACTTTC. Translated, it gives CASSSWTSGRGGANVLTF.